These 3 T cell receptor beta chains share one sample of origin, sequenced in a study of CD8 T cells in ankylosing spondylitis. Study-level points and caveats: A TCR beta motif of fewer than 10 highly homologous variants seemed to mark ankylosing spondylitis blood.

Their antigens remain unidentified. Each CDR3 protein is one row after TCRdb ran MiXCR on the 5' RACE reads. Counted here are about 540,000 distinct CDR3 sequences, roughly 12% occurring once; the ten biggest clones make up almost 7%. What was sequenced was blood, either unsorted or a sorted T cell fraction (not recorded which). The receptors derive from a male donor with ankylosing spondylitis.

This clonotype was counted only a few times. The rearrangement joins TRBV27 to TRBJ2-7, with a weak D call TRBD2 (7 bases). Trimming pared 3 bases from V and 3 bases from J, leaving 12 bases between. Germline V gene sequence: CDR1 MNHEY, CDR2 SMNVEV (reference sequence). The CDR3 runs 14 residues. This CDR3 reads CASSLGAGVYEQYV. The CDR3 nucleotides are TGTGCCAGCAGTTTGGGGGCGGGGGTCTACGAGCAGTACGTC.

This clonotype appeared a few times. In DNA, the CDR3 is TGCAGTGCTAGACCTAGCGGGAGAGAGGATACGCAGTATTTT. It encodes CSARPSGREDTQYF. This chain uses TRBV20-1 with TRBJ2-3; TRBD2 agrees at 10 bases. V gave up 2 bases and J gave up 6 bases; unmatched junction bases: 5. There are 14 residues in the CDR3. Germline lookup yields CDR1 DFQATT and CDR2 SNEGSKA (reference sequence).

The V gene is TRBV12-3 or TRBV12-4, the J gene TRBJ1-3, with a weak D call TRBD1 (5 bases). This CDR3 is 11 amino acids long. V lost 6 bases and J lost 7, with 7 bases in between. The chain's CDR3 is CASRRDNTIYF. The CDR3 nucleotides read TGTGCCAGCAGACGGGACAACACCATATATTTT.